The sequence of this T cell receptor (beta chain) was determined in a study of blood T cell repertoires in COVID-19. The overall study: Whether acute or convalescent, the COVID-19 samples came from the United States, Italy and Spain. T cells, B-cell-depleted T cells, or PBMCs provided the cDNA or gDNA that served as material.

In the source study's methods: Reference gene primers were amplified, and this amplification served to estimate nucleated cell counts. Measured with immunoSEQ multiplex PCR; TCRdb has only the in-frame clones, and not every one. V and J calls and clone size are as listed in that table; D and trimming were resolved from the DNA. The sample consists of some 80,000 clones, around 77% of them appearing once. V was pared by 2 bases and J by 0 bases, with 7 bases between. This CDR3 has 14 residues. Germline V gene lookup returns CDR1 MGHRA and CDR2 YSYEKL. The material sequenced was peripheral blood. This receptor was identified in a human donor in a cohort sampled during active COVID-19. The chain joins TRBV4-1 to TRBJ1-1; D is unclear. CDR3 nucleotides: TGCGCCAGCAGCCAAACTACCATGAACACTGAAGCTTTCTTT. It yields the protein CASSQTTMNTEAFF.